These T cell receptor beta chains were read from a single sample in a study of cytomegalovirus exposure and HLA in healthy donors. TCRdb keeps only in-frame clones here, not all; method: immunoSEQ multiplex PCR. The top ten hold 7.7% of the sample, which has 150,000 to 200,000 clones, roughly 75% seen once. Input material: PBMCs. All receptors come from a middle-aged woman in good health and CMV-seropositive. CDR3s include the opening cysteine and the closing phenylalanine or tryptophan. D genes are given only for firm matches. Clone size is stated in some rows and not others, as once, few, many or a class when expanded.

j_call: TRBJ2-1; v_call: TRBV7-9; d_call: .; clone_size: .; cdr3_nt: TGTGCCAGCAGCCTCTTCGACTTAGCGGAGCAGTTCTTC; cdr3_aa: CASSLFDLAEQFF
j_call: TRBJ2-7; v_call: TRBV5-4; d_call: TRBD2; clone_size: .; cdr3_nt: TGTGCCAGCAGCCGCGGAACTAGCGGGAGGGCCGAGGAGCAGTACTTC; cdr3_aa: CASSRGTSGRAEEQYF
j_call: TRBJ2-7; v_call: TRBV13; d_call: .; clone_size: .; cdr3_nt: TGTGCCAGCAGCCCCCACCGGCAGGGGTCCTACGAGCAGTACTTC; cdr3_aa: CASSPHRQGSYEQYF
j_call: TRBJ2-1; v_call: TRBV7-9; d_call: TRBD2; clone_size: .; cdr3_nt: TGTGCCAGCAGCTCCCCCCTGGGACTAGCGGGAGGGAATGAGCAGTTCTTC; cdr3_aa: CASSSPLGLAGGNEQFF
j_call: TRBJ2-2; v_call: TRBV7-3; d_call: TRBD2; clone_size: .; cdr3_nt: TGTGCCAGCAGCCTTGGGCTCGGGGGGGTTGAGGAGCTGTTTTTT; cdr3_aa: CASSLGLGGVEELFF
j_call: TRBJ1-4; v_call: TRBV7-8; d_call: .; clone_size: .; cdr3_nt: TGTGCCAGCAGCTGGAGAGTTGCAACTAATGAAAAACTGTTTTTT; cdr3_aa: CASSWRVATNEKLFF
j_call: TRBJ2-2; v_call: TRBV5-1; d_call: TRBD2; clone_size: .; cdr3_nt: TGCGCCAGCAGCTCAACCCCCTTAGCGGGAGCCACCACCGGGGAGCTGTTTTTT; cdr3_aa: CASSSTPLAGATTGELFF
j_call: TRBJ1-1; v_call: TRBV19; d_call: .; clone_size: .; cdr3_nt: TGTGCCAGTAGTATGGGTGGGGAGTTGGGCACTGAAGCTTTCTTT; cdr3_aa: CASSMGGELGTEAFF
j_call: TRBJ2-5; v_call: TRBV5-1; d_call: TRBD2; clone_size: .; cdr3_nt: TGCGCCAGCAGCTTATTAGCGGGAGGGCCGGAAGAGACCCAGTACTTC; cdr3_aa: CASSLLAGGPEETQYF
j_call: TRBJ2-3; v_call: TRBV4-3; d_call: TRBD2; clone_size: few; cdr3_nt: TGCGCCAGCAGCCAAGACCCCCTAAGCGGGAGCCAATATACGCAGTATTTT; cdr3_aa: CASSQDPLSGSQYTQYF
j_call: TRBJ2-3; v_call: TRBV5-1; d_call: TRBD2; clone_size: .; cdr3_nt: TGCGCCAGCAGCTTGAGCGGGAGGGATACAGATACGCAGTATTTT; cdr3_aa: CASSLSGRDTDTQYF
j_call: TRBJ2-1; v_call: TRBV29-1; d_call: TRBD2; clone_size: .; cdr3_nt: TGCAGCGTTGGTGCTAGCGGGGCCAATGAGCAGTTCTTC; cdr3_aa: CSVGASGANEQFF
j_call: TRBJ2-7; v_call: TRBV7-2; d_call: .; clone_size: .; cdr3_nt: TGTGCCAGCAGCTTAGCAGCGGGTAGCTACGAGCAGTACTTC; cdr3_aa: CASSLAAGSYEQYF
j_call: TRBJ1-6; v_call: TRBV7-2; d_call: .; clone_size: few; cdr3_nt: TGTGCCAGCAGCTTAGACCCCACGGTGGCCCTCCACTTT; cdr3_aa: CASSLDPTVALHF
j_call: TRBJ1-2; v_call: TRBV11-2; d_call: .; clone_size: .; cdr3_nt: TGTGCCAGCAGCTTTAACGGACAGACGCAGTACACCTTC; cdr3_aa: CASSFNGQTQYTF
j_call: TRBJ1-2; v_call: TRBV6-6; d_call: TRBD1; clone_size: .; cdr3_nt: TGTGCCAGCAATTCACTTTCCGCCGGGACAGACTTC; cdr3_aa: CASNSLSAGTDF
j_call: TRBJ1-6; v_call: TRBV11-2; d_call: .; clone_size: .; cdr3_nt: TGTGCCAGCAGCTTAGATCGGTCAGGGCGCAATTCACCCCTCCACTTT; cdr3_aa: CASSLDRSGRNSPLHF
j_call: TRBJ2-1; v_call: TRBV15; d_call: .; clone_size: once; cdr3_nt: TGTGCCACCAGCATGTGGGGGGAGAGTCTCTACAATGAGCAGTTCTTC; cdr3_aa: CATSMWGESLYNEQFF
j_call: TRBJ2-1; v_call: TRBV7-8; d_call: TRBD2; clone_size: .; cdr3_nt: TGTGCCAGCAGCTTTTTACCTAGCGGGAGCGATGAGCAGTTCTTC; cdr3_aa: CASSFLPSGSDEQFF